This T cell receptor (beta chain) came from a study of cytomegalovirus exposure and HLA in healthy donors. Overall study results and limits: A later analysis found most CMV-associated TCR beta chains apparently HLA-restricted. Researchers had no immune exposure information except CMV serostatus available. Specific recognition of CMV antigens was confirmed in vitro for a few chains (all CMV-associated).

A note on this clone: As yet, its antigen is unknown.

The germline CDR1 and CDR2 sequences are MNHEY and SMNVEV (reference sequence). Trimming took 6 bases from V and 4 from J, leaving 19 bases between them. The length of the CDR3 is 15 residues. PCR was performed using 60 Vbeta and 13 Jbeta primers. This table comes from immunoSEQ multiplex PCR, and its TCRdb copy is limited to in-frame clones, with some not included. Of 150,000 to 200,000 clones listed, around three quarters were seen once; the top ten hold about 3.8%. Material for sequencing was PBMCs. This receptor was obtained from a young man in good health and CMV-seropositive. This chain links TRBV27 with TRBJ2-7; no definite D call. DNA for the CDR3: TGTGCCAGCAGCAAAGGCCTCCCACTATCTTACGAGCAGTACTTC. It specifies CASSKGLPLSYEQYF.